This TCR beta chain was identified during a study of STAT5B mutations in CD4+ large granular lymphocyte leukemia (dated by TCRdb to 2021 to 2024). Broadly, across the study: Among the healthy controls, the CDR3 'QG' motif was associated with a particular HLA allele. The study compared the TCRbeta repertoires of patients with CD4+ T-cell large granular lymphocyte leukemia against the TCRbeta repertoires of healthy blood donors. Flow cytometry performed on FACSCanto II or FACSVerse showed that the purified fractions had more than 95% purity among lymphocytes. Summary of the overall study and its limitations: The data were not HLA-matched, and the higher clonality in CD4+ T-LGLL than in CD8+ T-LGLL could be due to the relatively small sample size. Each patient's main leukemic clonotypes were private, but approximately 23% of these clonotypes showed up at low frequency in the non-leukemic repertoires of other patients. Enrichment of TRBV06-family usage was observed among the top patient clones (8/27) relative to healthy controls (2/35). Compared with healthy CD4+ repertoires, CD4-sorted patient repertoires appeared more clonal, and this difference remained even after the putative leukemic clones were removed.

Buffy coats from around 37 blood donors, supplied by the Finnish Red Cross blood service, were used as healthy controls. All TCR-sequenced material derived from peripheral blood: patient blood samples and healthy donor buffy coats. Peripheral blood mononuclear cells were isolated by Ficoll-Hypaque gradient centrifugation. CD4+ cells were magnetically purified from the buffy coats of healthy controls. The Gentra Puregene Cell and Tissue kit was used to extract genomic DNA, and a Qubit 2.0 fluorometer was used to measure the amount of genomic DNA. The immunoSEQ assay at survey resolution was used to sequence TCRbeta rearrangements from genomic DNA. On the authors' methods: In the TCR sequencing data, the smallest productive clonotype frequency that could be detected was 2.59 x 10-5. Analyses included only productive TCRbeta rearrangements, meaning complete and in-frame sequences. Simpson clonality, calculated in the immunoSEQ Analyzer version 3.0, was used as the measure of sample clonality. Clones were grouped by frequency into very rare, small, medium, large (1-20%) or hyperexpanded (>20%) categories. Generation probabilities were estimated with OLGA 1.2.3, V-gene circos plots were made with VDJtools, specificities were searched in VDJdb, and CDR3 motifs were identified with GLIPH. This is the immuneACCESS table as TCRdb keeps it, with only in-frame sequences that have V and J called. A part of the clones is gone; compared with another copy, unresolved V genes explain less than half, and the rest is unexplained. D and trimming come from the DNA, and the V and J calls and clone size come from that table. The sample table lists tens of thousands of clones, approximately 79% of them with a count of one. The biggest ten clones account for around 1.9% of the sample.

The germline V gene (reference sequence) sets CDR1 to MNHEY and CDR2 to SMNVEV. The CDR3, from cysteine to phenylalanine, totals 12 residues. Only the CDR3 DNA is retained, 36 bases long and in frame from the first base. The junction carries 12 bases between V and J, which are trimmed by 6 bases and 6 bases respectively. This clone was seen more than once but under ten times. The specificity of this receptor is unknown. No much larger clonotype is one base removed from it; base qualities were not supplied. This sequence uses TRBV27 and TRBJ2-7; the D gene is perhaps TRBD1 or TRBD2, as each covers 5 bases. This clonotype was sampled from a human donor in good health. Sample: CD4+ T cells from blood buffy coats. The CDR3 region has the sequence CASRALDSEQYF. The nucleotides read TGTGCCAGCAGGGCACTAGACAGCGAGCAGTACTTC.